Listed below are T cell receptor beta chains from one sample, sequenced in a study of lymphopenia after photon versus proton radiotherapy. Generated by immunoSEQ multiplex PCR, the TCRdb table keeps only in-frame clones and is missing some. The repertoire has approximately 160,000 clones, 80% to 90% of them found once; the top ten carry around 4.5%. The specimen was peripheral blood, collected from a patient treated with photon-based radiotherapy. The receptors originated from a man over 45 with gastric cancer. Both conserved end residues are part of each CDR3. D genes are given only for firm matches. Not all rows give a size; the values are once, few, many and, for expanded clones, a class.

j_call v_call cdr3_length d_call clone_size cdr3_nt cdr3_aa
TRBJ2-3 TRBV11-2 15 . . TGTGCCAGCAGCTTAGTTGGCAGAGCCGAAGATACGCAGTATTTT CASSLVGRAEDTQYF
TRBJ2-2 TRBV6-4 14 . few TGTGCCAGCGGAACTCCCGGGAGCACCGGGGAGCTGTTTTTT CASGTPGSTGELFF
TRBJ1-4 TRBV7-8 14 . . TGTGCCAGCAGCTTACGGGGGGTTCGGGAAAAACTGTTTTTT CASSLRGVREKLFF
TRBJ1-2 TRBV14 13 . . TGTGCCAGCAGCCAAGTGCGGGGCGCAGGCTACACCTTC CASSQVRGAGYTF
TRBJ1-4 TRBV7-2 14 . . TGTGCCAGCAGCTTAGCTAACAGAGGTGAAAAACTGTTTTTT CASSLANRGEKLFF
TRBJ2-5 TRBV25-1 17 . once TGTGCCAGCAGTGAACCCGGGCCGGTGGTAGGCCAAGAGACCCAGTACTTC CASSEPGPVVGQETQYF
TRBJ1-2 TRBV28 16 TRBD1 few TGTGCCAGCAGTTTATACCCCATGACAGGGAATTATGGCTACACCTTC CASSLYPMTGNYGYTF
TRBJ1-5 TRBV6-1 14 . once TGTGCCAGCAGTGGCCCCTCGCATGACCAGCCCCAGCATTTT CASSGPSHDQPQHF
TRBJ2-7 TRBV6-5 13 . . TGTGCCAGCAGTTACTCTTCCCTCTACGAGCAGTACTTC CASSYSSLYEQYF
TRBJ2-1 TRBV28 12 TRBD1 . TGTGCCAGCAGTAAACAGGGGCCCGGGCAGTTCTTC CASSKQGPGQFF
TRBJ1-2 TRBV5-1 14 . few TGCGCCAGCAGCTTGGGACAGGCTAACTATGGCTACACCTTC CASSLGQANYGYTF
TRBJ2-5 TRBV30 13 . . TGTGCCTGGACCCGTGGTAGCGAGGAGACCCAGTACTTC CAWTRGSEETQYF
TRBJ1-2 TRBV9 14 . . TGTGCCAGCAGCCCCGGGATTGGTCTCTATGGCTACACCTTC CASSPGIGLYGYTF
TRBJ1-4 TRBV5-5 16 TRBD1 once TGTGCCAGCAGCTCGGGTCACAGGGGGGCTAATGAAAAACTGTTTTTT CASSSGHRGANEKLFF
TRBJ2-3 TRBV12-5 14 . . TGTGCTAGTGGTTTCGGCTCGTTCACAGATACGCAGTATTTT CASGFGSFTDTQYF
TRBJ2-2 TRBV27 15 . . TGTGCCAGCAGTTTATTAGGGAGTGGGGCCGGGGAGCTGTTTTTT CASSLLGSGAGELFF
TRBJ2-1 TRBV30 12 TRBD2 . TGTGCCTGGAGTACGACTAGCGGGACCCTGTTCTTC CAWSTTSGTLFF
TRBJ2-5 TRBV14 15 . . TGTGCCAGCAGCCTGACCCCCCGGCACCAAGAGACCCAGTACTTC CASSLTPRHQETQYF
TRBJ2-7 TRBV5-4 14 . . TGTGCCAGCAGCTTGGAGACAGGCACCTACGAGCAGTACTTC CASSLETGTYEQYF
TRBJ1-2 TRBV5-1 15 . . TGCGCCAGCAGCCTGGGTGTGGCCTCCTCCTATGGCTACACCTTC CASSLGVASSYGYTF
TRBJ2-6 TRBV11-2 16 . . TGTGCCAGCAGCTTGACAGGATTCTCTGGGGCCAACGTCCTGACTTTC CASSLTGFSGANVLTF
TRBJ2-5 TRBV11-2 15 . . TGTGCCAGCAGCCTACGGATAGCAGCCCAAGAGACCCAGTACTTC CASSLRIAAQETQYF
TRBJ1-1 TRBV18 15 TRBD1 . TGTGCCAGCTCACCCCGGGACAGGGGGCAGGATGAAGCTTTCTTT CASSPRDRGQDEAFF
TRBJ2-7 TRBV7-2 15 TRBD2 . TGTGCCAGCAGCTCACGACTAGCGGGACGGAGCGAGCAGTACTTC CASSSRLAGRSEQYF
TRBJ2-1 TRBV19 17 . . TGTGCCAGTAGTATAGCCCGACAGGTCGAGGCTTACAATGAGCAGTTCTTC CASSIARQVEAYNEQFF
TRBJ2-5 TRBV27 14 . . TGTGCCAGCAGTCCGGGGGGCAGGGTAGAGACCCAGTACTTC CASSPGGRVETQYF
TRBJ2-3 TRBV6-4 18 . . TGTGCCAGCAGTGAGCTCCCCTCTAGTCACCCTAGCACAGATACGCAGTATTTT CASSELPSSHPSTDTQYF
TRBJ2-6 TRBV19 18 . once TGTGCCAGTAGTATAGGATCTAGATTGGGCCTGGGGGCCAACGTCCTGACTTTC CASSIGSRLGLGANVLTF
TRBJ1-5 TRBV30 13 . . TGTGCCTGGAGTCCGGATAGCAATCAGCCCCAGCATTTT CAWSPDSNQPQHF
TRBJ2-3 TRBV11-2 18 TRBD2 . TGTGCCAGCAGCGACACGGGACTAGCGGGACAGAGCACAGATACGCAGTATTTT CASSDTGLAGQSTDTQYF
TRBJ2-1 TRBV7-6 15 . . TGTGCCAGCAGCTTGAGAGACGTCTCCTACAATGAGCAGTTCTTC CASSLRDVSYNEQFF
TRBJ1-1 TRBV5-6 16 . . TGTGCCAGCAGCTGGTGGGGGCGCCGGGTTAATACTGAAGCTTTCTTT CASSWWGRRVNTEAFF
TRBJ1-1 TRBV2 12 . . TGTGCCAGCAGTGAATTTGCCCTAGAGGCTTTCTTT CASSEFALEAFF
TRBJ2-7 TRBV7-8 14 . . TGTGCCAGCAGCGCCTCTAATATAGCCTACGAGCAGTACTTC CASSASNIAYEQYF
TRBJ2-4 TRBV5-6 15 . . TGTGCCAGCAGCTCACCAACGGTAGCCAAAAACATTCAGTACTTC CASSSPTVAKNIQYF
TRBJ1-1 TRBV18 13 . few TGTGCCAGCTCACCAGGACAGAACACTGAAGCTTTCTTT CASSPGQNTEAFF
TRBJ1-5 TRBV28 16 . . TGTGCCAGCAGTTTATGGCAGGACCTTAGCAATCAGCCCCAGCATTTT CASSLWQDLSNQPQHF
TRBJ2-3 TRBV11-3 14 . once TGTGCCAGCAGCCCCGGACGGATCACAGATACGCAGTATTTT CASSPGRITDTQYF
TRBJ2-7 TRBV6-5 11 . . TGTGCCAGCACAGACTACTACGAGCAGTACTTC CASTDYYEQYF
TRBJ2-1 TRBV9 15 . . TGTGCCAGCAGCGCTCAACTGCTCTCCTACAATGAGCAGTTCTTC CASSAQLLSYNEQFF
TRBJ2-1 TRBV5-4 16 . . TGTGCCAGCAGCCCTGGGGGCGTCACTTCCTACAATGAGCAGTTCTTC CASSPGGVTSYNEQFF
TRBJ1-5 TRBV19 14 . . TGTGCCAGTAGTATTGGACGGAGCAATCAGCCCCAGCATTTT CASSIGRSNQPQHF
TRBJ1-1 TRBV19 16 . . TGTGCCAGTACCAGGGAGGGGGGGGCCATGAACACTGAAGCTTTCTTT CASTREGGAMNTEAFF
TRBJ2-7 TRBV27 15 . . TGTGCCAGCAGTTTACGGCGGAGGGCCCACTACGAGCAGTACTTC CASSLRRRAHYEQYF
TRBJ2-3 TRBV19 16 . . TGTGCCAGTAGTCCGCACACAGGGCCCGACCGTCATACGCAGTATTTT CASSPHTGPDRHTQYF
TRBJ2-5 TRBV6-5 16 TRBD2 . TGTGCCAGCAGTTATCAGGGCGGGAGGGCCATGGAGACCCAGTACTTC CASSYQGGRAMETQYF
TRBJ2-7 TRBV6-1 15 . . TGTGCCAGCAGTGATTCTGGGGTCTCCCCCTACGAGCAGTACTTC CASSDSGVSPYEQYF
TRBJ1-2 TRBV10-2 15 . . TGCGCCAGCAGTGAGTCCGGCTCGGGATACGATGGCTACACCTTC CASSESGSGYDGYTF
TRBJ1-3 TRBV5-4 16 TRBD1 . TGTGCCAGCAGCATAGGCGGGACAGGGTATGGAAACACCATATATTTT CASSIGGTGYGNTIYF
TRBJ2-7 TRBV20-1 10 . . TGCAGTGCTACTTTATACGAGCAGTACTTC CSATLYEQYF
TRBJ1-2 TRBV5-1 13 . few TGCGCCAGCAGCTTGGACTGGGGGGCTGGCTACACCTTC CASSLDWGAGYTF
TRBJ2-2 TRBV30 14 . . TGTGCCTGGAGCAGACAGGTACACACCGGGGAGCTGTTTTTT CAWSRQVHTGELFF
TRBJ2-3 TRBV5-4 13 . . TGTGCCAGCAGCCCCGGAGGGGCGGATACGCAGTATTTT CASSPGGADTQYF
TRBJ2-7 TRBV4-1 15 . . TGCGCCAGCAGCCAAGTGCACTCTTTAAACTACGAGCAGTACTTC CASSQVHSLNYEQYF
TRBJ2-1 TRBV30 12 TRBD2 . TGTGCCTGGACTAGCGGGCGGGGTGAGCAGTTCTTC CAWTSGRGEQFF
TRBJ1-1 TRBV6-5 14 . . TGTGCCAGCAGCCGCGTCAGGGTAATCACTGAAGCTTTCTTT CASSRVRVITEAFF
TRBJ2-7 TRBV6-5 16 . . TGTGCCAGCAGTTACGGGGGACTCAGGAGCTCCTACGAGCAGTACTTC CASSYGGLRSSYEQYF
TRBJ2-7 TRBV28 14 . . TGTGCCAGCAGGAAAATGGGGGTTGATTACGAGCAGTACTTC CASRKMGVDYEQYF
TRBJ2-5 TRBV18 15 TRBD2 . TGTGCCAGCTCACGGGGACTAGCGGGAATCGAGACCCAGTACTTC CASSRGLAGIETQYF